This TCR beta chain emerged from a study of T cell responses to AZD1222 COVID-19 vaccine. The CDR3 runs 12 residues. V trimming: 3 bases; J trimming: 6 bases; junction bases outside the gene matches: 1. Study-level points and caveats: Scientists sampled the repertoires only once the peak T cell response had passed.

Measured with immunoSEQ multiplex PCR; TCRdb has only the in-frame clones, and not every one. The sample consists of about 180,000 clones, over 85% of them appearing once. This clone turned up a few times. Its antigen is unidentified. This chain uses TRBV12-3 or TRBV12-4 with TRBJ1-1; 7 bases align to TRBD1. This TCR was sampled from an adult in good health. Sequencing used peripheral blood, obtained on day 0 of AZD1222 vaccination. This chain's CDR3 is CASSFQGAEAFF. The CDR3 DNA is TGTGCCAGCAGTTTCCAGGGGGCTGAAGCTTTCTTT.